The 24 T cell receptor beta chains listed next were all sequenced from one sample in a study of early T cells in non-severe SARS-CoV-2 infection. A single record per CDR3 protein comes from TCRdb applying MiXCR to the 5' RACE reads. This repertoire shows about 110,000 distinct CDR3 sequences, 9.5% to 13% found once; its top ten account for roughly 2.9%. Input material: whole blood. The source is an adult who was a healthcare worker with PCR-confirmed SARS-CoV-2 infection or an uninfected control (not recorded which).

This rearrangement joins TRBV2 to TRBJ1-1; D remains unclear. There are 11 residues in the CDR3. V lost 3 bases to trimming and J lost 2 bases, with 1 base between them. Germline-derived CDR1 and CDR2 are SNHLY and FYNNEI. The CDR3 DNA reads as TGTGCCAGCAGTGATAACACTGAAGCTTTCTTT. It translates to CASSDNTEAFF.

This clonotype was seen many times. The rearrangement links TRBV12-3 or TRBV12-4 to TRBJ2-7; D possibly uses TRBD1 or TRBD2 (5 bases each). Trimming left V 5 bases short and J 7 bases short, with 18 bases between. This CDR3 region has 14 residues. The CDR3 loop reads CASSRVRVWGEQYF. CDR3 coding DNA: TGTGCCAGCAGTAGGGTTAGGGTCTGGGGGGAGCAGTACTTC.

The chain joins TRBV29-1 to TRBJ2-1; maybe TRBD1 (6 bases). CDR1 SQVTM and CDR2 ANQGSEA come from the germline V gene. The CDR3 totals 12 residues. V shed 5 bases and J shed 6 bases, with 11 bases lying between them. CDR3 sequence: CSVSTGSNEQFF. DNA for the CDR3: TGCAGCGTTTCGACAGGAAGCAATGAGCAGTTCTTC.

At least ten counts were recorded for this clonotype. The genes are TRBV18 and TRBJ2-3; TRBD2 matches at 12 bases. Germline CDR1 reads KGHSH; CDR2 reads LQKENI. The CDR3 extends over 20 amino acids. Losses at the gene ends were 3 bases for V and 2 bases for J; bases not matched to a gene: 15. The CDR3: CASSPLTGGGLAGLTDTQYF. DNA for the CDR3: TGTGCCAGCTCACCCCTGACAGGGGGCGGACTAGCGGGACTCACAGATACGCAGTATTTT.

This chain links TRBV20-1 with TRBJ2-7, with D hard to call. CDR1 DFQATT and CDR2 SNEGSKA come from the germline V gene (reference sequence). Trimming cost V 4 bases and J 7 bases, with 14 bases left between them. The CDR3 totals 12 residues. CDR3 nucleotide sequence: TGCAGTGCTAAAGGCGAGCTTCGGGAGCAGTACTTC. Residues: CSAKGELREQYF.

The CDR3 loop reads CASSLSGSGNEQFF. The CDR3 DNA follows: TGTGCCAGCAGTTTATCGGGGTCGGGCAATGAGCAGTTCTTC. This chain connects TRBV12-3 or TRBV12-4 to TRBJ2-1, with D maybe TRBD2 (5 bases). This CDR3 is built from 14 residues. The V gene lost 2 bases and the J gene lost 6 bases, with 11 bases spanning the gap.

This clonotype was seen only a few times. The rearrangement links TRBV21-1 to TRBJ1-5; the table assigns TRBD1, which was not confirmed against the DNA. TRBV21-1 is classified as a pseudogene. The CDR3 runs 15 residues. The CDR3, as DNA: TGTGCCAGCAGCAAACGCAGGGGTGACAATCAGCCCCAGCATTTT. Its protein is CASSKRRGDNQPQHF.

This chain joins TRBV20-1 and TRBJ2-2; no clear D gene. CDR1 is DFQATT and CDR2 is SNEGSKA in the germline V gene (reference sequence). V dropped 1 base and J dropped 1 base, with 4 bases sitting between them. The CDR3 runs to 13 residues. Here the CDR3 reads CSARGQNTGELFF. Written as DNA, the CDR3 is TGCAGTGCTAGAGGACAGAACACCGGGGAGCTGTTTTTT.

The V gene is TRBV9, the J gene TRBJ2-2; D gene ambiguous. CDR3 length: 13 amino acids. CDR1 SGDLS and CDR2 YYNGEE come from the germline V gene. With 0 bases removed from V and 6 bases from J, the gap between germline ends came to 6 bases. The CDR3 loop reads CASSVDPAGELFF. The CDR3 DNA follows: TGTGCCAGCAGCGTAGATCCTGCCGGGGAGCTGTTTTTT.

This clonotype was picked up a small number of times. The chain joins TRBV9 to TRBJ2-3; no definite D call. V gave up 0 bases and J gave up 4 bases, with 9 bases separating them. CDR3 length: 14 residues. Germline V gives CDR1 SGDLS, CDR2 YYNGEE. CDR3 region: CASSVARRADTQYF. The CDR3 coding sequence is TGTGCCAGCAGCGTAGCTAGGCGCGCAGATACGCAGTATTTT.

The CDR3 coding sequence is TGTGCCAGCAGCCCCTCAAGGGAGAGCTATGGCTACACCTTC. This codes for CASSPSRESYGYTF. This chain joins TRBV12-3 or TRBV12-4 and TRBJ1-2; D gene unclear. V lost 6 bases to trimming and J lost 4 bases, with 15 bases between them. The CDR3 covers 14 residues.

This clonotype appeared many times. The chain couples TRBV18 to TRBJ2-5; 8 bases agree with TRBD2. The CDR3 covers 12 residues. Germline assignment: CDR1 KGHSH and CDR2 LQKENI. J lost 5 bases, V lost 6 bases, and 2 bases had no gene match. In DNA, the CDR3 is TGTGCCAGCTCGCAGCGGGGGGAGACCCAGTACTTC. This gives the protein CASSQRGETQYF.

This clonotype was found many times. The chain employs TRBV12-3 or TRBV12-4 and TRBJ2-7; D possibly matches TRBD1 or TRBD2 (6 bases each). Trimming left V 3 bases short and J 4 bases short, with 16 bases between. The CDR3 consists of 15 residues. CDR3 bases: TGTGCCAGCAGTTTTAGAGGTCAGGGGACTTACGAGCAGTACTTC. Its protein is CASSFRGQGTYEQYF.

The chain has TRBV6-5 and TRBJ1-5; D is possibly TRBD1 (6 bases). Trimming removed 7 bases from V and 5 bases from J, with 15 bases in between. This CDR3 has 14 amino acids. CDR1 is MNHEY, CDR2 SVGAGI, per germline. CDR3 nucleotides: TGTGCCAGCAATAAAGGGGGTCCACATCAGCCCCAGCATTTT. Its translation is CASNKGGPHQPQHF.

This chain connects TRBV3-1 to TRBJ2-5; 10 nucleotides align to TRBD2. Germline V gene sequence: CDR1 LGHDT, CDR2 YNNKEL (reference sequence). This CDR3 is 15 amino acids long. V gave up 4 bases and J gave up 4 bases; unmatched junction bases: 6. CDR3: CASSLQRGGRETQYF. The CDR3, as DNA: TGTGCCAGCAGCCTCCAGCGGGGGGGCCGAGAGACCCAGTACTTC.

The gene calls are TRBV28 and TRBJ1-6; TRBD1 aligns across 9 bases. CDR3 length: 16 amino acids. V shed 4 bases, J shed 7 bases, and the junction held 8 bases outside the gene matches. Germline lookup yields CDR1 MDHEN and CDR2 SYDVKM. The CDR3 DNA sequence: TGTGCCAGCAGTTACAAAAGCGGGACAGGGAATTCACCCCTCCACTTT. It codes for CASSYKSGTGNSPLHF.

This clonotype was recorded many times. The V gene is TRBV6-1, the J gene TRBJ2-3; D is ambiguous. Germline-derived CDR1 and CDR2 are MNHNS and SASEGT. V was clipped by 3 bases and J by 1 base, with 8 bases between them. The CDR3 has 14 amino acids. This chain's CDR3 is CASSEVQGTDTQYF. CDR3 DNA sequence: TGTGCCAGCAGTGAGGTGCAGGGCACAGATACGCAGTATTTT.

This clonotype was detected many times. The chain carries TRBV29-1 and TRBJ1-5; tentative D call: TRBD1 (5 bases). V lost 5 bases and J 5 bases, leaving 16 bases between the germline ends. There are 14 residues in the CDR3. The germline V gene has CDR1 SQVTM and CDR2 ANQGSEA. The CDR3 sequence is CSVSERGRDQPQHF. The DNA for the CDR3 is TGCAGCGTTAGCGAAAGGGGAAGGGATCAGCCCCAGCATTTT.

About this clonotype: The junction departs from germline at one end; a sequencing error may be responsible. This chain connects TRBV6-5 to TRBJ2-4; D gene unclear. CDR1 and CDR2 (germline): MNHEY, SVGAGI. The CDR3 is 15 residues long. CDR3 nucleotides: TGTGCCGGCAGCTCCCCCTTCTTAACCAAAAACATTCAGTACTTC. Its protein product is CAGSSPFLTKNIQYF.

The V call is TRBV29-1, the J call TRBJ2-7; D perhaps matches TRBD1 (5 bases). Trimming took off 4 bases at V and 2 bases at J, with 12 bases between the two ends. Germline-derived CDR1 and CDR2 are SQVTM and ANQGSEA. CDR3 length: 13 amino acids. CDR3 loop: CSVAAGQTYEQYF. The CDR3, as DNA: TGCAGCGTTGCGGCAGGGCAAACCTACGAGCAGTACTTC.

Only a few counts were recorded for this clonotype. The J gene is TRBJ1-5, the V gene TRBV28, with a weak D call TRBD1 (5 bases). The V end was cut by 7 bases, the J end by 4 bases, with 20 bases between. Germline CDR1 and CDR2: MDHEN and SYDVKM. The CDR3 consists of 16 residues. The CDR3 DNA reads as TGTGCCAGCACTCTCACCCCTGGGGCGCCAAATCAGCCCCAGCATTTT. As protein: CASTLTPGAPNQPQHF.

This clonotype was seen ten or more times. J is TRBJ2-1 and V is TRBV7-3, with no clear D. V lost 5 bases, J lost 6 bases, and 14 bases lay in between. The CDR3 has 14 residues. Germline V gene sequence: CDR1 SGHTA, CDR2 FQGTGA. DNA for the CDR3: TGTGCCAGCAGCCCTGCGGCCTCCCGCAATGAGCAGTTCTTC. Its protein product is CASSPAASRNEQFF.

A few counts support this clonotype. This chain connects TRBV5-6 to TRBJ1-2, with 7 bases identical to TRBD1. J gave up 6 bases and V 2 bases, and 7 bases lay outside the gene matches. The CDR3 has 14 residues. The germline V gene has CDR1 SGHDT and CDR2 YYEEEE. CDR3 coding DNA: TGTGCCAGCAGCTTACCGGGACAGAAGAATGGCTACACCTTC. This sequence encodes CASSLPGQKNGYTF.

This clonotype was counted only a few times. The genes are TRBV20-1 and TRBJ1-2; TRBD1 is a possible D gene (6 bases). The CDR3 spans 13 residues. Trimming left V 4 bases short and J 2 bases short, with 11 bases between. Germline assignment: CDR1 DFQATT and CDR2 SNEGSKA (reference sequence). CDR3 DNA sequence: TGCAGTGCTAACAGGGCCGCGAACTATGGCTACACCTTC. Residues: CSANRAANYGYTF.